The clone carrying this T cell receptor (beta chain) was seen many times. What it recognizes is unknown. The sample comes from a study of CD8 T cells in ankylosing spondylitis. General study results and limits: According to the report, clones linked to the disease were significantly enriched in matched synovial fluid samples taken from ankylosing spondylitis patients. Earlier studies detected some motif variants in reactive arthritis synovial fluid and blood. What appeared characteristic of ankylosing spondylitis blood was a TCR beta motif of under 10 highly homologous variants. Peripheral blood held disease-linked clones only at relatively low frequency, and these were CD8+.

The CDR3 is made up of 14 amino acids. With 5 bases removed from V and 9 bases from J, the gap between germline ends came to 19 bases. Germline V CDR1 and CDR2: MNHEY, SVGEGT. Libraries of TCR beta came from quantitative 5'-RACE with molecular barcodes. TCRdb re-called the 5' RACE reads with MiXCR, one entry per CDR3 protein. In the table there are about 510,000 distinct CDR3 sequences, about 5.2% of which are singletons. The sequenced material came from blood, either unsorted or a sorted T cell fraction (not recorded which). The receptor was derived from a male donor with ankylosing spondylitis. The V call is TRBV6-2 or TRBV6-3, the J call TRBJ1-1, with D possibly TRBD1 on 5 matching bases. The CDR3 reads CASSDLYGGLKAFF. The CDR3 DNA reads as TGTGCCAGCAGTGACCTCTACGGGGGTCTGAAAGCTTTCTTT.